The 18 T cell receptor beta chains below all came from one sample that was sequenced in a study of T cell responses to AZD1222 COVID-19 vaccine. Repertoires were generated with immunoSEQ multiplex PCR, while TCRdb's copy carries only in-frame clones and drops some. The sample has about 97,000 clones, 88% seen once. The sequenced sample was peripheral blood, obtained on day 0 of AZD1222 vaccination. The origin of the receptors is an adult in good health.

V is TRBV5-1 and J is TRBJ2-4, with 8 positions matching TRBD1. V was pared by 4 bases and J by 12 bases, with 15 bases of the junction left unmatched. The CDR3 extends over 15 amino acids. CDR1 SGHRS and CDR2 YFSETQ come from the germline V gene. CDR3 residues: CASSLLGTGFGNQYF. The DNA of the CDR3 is TGCGCCAGCAGCCTTTTGGGGACAGGCTTTGGGAATCAGTACTTC.

CDR3: CASSQDQIGPGGREQYF. In DNA form, the CDR3 reads TGCGCCAGCAGCCAAGATCAGATTGGGCCAGGGGGACGGGAGCAGTACTTC. The J gene is TRBJ2-7, the V gene TRBV4-1; TRBD1 matches at 7 bases. The V and J ends lost 0 bases and 7 bases, in that order; junction bases with no gene match: 15. Per the germline V gene, CDR1 is MGHRA and CDR2 is YSYEKL. This CDR3 region has 17 residues.

The CDR3 coding sequence is TGTGCCAGCATCCCCCGGGGACAAGACAATGAGCAGTTCTTC. Protein: CASIPRGQDNEQFF. The chain employs TRBV7-2 and TRBJ2-1; weak D call: TRBD1 (6 bases). Germline CDR1 reads SGHTA; CDR2 reads FQGNSA. The V and J ends lost 7 bases and 5 bases respectively, with 15 bases between them. The CDR3 has 14 residues.

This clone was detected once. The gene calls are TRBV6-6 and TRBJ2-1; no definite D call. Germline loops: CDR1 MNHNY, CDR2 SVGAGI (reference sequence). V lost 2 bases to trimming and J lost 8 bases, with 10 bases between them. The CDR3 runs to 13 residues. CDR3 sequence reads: CASSYNGNDEQFF. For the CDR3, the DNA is TGTGCCAGCAGTTACAACGGTAACGATGAGCAGTTCTTC.

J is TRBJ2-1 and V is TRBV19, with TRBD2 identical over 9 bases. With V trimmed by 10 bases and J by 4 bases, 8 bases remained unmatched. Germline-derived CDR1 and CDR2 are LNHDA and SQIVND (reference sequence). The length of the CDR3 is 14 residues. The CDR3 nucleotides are TGTGCCACCTCCCCGACTAGCGGATACAATGAGCAGTTCTTC. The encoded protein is CATSPTSGYNEQFF.

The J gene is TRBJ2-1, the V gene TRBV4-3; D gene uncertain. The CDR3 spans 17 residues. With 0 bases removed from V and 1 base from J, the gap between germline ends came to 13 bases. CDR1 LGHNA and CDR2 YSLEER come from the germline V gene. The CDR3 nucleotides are TGCGCCAGCAGCCAAGAATTTTCGAGGTCTTCCTACAATGAGCAGTTCTTC. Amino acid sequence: CASSQEFSRSSYNEQFF.

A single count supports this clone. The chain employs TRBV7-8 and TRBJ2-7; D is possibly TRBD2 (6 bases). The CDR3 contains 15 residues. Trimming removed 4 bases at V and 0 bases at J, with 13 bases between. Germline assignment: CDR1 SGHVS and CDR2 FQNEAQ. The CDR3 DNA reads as TGTGCCAGCAGCTCCAGCGACGGGAGCTCCTACGAGCAGTACTTC. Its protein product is CASSSSDGSSYEQYF.

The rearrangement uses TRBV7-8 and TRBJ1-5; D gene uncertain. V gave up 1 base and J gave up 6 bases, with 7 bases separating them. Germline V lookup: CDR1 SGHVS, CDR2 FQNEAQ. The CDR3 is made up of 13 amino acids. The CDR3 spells CASSLEGRQPQHF. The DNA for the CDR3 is TGTGCCAGCAGCTTAGAAGGGCGTCAGCCCCAGCATTTT. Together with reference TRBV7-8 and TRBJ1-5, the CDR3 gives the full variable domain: GAGVSQSPRYKVAKRGQDVALRCDPISGHVSLFWYQQALGQGPEFLTYFQNEAQLDKSGLPSDRFFAERPEGSVSTLKIQRTQQEDSAVYLCASSLEGRQPQHFGDGTRLSIL.

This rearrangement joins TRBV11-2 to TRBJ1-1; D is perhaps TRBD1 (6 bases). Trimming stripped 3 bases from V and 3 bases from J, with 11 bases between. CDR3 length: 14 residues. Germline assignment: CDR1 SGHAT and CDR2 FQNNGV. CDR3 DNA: TGTGCCAGCAGCTTTACAGGGAGGGACACTGAAGCTTTCTTT. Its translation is CASSFTGRDTEAFF.

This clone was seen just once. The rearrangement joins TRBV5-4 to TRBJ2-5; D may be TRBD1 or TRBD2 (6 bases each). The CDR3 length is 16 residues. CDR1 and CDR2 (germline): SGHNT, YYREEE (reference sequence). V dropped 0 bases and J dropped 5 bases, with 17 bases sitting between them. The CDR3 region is CASSLEETLGGETQYF. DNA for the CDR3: TGTGCCAGCAGCTTGGAGGAAACATTGGGGGGCGAGACCCAGTACTTC.

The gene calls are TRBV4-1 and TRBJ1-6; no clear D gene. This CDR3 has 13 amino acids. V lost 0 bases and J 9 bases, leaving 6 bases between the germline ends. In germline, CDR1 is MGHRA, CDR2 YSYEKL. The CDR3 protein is CASSQDGRSPLHF. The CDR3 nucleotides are TGCGCCAGCAGCCAAGACGGGCGTTCACCCCTCCACTTT.

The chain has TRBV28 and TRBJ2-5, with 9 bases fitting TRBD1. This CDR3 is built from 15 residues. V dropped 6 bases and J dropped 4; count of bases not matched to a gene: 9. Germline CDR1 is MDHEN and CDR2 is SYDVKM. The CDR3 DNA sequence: TGTGCCAGCAGAACACCGGGACAGGGTCCAGAGACCCAGTACTTC. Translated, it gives CASRTPGQGPETQYF.

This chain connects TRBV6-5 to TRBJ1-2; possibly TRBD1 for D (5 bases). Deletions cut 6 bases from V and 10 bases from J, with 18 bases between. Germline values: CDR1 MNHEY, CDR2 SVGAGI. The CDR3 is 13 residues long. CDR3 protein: CASRASGTYFYTF. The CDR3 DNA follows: TGTGCCAGCAGGGCCTCAGGGACCTATTTCTACACCTTC.

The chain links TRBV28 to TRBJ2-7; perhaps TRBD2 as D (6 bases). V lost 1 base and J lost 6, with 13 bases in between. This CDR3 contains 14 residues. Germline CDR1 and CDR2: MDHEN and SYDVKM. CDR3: CASSLLKGTAEQYF. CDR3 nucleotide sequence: TGTGCCAGCAGTTTATTAAAGGGGACTGCCGAGCAGTACTTC.

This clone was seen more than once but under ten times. DNA of the CDR3: TGTGCCAGCAGCCCCTACCTGAACACTGAAGCTTTCTTT. It is translated as CASSPYLNTEAFF. The chain is built from TRBV7-2 and TRBJ1-1; D is unresolved. Germline CDR1 SGHTA, CDR2 FQGNSA. V lost 5 bases to trimming and J lost 0 bases, with 7 bases between them. CDR3 length equals 13 residues.

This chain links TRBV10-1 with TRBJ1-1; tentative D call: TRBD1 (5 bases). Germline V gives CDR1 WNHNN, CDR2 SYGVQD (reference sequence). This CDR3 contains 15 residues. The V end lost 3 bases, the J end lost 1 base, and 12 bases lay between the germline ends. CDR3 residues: CASSETRTPNTEAFF. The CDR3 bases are TGCGCCAGCAGTGAAACACGGACACCGAACACTGAAGCTTTCTTT.

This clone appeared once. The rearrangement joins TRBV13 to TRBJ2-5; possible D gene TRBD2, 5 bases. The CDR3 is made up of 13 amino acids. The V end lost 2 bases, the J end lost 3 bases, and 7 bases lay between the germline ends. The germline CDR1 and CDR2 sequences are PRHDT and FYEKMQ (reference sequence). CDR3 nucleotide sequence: TGTGCCAGCAGCTTAAGCGGTAAAGAGACCCAGTACTTC. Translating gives CASSLSGKETQYF.

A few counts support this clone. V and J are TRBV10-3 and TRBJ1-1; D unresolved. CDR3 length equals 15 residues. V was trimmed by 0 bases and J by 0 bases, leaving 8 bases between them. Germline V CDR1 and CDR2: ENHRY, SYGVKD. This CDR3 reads CAISESVFLNTEAFF. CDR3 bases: TGTGCCATCAGTGAGTCGGTATTCTTGAACACTGAAGCTTTCTTT.